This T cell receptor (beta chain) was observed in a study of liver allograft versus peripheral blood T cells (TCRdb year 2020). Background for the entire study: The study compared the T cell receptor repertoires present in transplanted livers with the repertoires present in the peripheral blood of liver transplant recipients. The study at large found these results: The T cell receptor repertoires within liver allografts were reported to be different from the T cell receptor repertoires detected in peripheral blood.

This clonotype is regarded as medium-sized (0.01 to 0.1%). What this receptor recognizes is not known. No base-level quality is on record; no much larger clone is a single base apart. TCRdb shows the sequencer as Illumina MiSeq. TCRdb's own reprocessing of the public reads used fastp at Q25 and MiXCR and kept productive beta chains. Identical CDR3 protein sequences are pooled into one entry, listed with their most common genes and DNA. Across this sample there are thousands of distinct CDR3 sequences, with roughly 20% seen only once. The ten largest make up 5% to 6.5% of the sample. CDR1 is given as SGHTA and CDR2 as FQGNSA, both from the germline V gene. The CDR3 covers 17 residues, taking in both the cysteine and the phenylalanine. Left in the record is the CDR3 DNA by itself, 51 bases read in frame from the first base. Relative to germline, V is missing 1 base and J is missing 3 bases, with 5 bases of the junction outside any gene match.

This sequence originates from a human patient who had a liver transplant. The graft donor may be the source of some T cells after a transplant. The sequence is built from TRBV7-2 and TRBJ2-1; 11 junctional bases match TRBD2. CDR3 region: CASSLVAGGIGYNEQFF. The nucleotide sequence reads TGTGCCAGCAGCTTAGTAGCGGGGGGGATTGGCTACAATGAGCAGTTCTTC.